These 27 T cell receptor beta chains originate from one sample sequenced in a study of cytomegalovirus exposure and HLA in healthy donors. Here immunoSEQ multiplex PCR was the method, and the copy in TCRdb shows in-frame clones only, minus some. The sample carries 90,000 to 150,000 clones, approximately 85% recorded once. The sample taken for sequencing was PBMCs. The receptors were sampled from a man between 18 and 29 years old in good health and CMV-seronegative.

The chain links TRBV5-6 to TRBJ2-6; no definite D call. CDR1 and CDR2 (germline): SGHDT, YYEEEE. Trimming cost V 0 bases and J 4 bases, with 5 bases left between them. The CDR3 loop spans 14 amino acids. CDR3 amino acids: CASSLVSGANVLTF. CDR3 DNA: TGTGCCAGCAGCTTGGTATCCGGGGCCAACGTCCTGACTTTC.

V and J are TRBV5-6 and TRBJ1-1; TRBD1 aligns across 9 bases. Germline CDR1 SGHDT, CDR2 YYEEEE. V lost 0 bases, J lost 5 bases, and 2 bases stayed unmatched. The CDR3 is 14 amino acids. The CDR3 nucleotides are TGTGCCAGCAGCTTGGACAGGGGGCGGACTGAAGCTTTCTTT. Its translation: CASSLDRGRTEAFF.

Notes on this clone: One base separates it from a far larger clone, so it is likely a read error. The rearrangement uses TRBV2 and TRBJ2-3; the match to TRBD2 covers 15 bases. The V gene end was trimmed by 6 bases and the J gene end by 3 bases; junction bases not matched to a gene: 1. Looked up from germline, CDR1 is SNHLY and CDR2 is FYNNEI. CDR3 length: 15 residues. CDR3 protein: CASSGTSGGTDTQYF. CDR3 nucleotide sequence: TGTGCCAGCAGCGGGACTAGCGGGGGGACAGATACGCAGTATTTT.

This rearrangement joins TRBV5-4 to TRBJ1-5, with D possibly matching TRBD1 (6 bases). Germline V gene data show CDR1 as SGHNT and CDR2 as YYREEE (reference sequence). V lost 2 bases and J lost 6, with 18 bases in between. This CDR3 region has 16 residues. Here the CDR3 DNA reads TGTGCCAGCAGCTTTCGGGCAGGGGTGAATGTTCAGCCCCAGCATTTT. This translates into CASSFRAGVNVQPQHF.

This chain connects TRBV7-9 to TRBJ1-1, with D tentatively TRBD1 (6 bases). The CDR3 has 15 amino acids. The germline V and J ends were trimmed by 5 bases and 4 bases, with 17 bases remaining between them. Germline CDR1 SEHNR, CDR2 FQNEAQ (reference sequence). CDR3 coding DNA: TGTGCCAGCAGCCCGGCAGGGGTATTTGGCACTGAAGCTTTCTTT. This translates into CASSPAGVFGTEAFF.

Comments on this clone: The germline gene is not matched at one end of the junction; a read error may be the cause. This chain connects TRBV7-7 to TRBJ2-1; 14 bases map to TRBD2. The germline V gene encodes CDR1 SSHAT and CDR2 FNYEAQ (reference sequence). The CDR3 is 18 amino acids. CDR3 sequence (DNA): TGTGCTAGCAGCCCGGGGACTAGCGGGGGACTCTCCTACAATGAGCAGTTCTTC. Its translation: CASSPGTSGGLSYNEQFF. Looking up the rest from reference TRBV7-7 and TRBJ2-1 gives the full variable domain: GAGVSQSPRYKVTKRGQDVTLRCDPISSHATLYWYQQALGQGPEFLTYFNYEAQPDKSGLPSDRFSAERPEGSISTLTIQRTEQRDSAMYRCASSPGTSGGLSYNEQFFGPGTRLTVL.

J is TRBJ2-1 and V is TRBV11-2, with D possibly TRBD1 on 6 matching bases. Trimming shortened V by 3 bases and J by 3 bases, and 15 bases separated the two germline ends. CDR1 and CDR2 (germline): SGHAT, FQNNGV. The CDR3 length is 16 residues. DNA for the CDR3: TGTGCCAGCAGCTTGGTCACAGGGACGGTCTACAATGAGCAGTTCTTC. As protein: CASSLVTGTVYNEQFF. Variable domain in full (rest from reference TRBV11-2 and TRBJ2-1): EAGVAQSPRYKIIEKRQSVAFWCNPISGHATLYWYQQILGQGPKLLIQFQNNGVVDDSQLPKDRFSAERLKGVDSTLKIQPAKLEDSAVYLCASSLVTGTVYNEQFFGPGTRLTVL.

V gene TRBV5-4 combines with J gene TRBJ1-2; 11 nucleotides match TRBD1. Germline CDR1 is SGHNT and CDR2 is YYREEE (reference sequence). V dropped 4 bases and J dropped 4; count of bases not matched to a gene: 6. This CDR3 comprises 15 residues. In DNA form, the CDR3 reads TGTGCCAGCAGCCTGGGGACAGGGGGACCCTATGGCTACACCTTC. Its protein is CASSLGTGGPYGYTF.

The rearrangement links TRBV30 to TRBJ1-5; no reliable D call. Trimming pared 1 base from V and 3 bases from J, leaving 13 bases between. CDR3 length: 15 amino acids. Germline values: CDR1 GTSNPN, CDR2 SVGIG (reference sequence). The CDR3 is CAWSAFNGNNQPQHF. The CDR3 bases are TGTGCCTGGAGTGCGTTTAACGGTAACAATCAGCCCCAGCATTTT.

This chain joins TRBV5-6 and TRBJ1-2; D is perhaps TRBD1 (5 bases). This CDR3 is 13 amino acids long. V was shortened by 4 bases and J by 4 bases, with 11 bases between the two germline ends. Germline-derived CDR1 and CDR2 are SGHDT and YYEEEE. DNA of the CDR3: TGTGCCAGCAGCCCCTCTGACAGCTATGGCTACACCTTC. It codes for CASSPSDSYGYTF.

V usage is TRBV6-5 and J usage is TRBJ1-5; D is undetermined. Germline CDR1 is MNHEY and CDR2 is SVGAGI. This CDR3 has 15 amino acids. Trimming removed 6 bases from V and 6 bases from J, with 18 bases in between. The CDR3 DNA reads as TGTGCCAGCAGCCCCGTAGGAGAAAGAGGTCAGCCCCAGCATTTT. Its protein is CASSPVGERGQPQHF.

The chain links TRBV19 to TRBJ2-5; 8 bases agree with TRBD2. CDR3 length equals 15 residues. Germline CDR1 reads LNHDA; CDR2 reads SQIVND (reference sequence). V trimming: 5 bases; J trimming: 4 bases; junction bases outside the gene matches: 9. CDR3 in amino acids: CASSVSGARGETQYF. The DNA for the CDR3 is TGTGCCAGTAGTGTTAGCGGGGCTAGAGGAGAGACCCAGTACTTC.

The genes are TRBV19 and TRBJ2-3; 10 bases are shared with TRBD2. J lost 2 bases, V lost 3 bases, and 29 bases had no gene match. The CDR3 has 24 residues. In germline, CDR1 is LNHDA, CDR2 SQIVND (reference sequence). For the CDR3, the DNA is TGTGCCAGTAGTATCTTACGGGCTAGCGGGAGCCGGAGCCTTAATAGCGGAAACACAGATACGCAGTATTTT. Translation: CASSILRASGSRSLNSGNTDTQYF.

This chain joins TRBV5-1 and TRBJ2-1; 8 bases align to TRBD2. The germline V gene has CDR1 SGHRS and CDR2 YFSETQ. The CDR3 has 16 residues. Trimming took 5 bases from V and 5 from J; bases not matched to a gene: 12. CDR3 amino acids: CASRPSGSPGDNEQFF. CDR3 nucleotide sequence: TGCGCCAGCAGGCCCAGCGGGAGTCCCGGAGACAATGAGCAGTTCTTC. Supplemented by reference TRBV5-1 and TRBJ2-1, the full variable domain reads KAGVTQTPRYLIKTRGQQVTLSCSPISGHRSVSWYQQTPGQGLQFLFEYFSETQRNKGNFPGRFSGRQFSNSRSEMNVSTLELGDSALYLCASRPSGSPGDNEQFFGPGTRLTVL.

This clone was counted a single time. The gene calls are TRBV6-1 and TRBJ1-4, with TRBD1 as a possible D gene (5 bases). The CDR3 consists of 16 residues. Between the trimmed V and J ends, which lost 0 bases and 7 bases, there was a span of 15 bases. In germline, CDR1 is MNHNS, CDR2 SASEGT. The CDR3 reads CASSEALGGGFEKLFF. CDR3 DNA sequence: TGTGCCAGCAGTGAAGCACTGGGGGGAGGGTTTGAAAAACTGTTTTTT.

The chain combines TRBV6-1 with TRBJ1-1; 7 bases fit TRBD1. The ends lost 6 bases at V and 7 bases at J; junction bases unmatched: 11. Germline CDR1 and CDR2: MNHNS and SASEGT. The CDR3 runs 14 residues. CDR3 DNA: TGTGCCAGCAGCCAAACGGGGACAGTTATTGAAGCTTTCTTT. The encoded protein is CASSQTGTVIEAFF.

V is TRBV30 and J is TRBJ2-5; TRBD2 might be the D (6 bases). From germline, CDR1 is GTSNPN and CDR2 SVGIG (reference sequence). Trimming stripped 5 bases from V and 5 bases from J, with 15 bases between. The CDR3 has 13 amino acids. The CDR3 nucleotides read TGTGCCTGGCAGAAGGATGGGGGGGAGACCCAGTACTTC. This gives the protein CAWQKDGGETQYF.

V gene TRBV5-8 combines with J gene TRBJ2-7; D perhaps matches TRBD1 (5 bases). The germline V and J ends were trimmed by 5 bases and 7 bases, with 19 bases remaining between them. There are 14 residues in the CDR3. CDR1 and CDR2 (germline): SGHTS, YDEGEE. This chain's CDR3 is CASRWAGSALEQYF. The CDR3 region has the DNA TGTGCCAGCAGGTGGGCAGGGTCGGCATTGGAGCAGTACTTC.

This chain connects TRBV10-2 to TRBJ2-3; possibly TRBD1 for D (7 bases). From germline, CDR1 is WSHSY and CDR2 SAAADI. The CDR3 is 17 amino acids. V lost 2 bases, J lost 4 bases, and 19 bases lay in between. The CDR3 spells CASSEEAGGLGADTQYF. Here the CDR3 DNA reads TGCGCCAGCAGTGAGGAAGCAGGGGGACTCGGCGCAGATACGCAGTATTTT.

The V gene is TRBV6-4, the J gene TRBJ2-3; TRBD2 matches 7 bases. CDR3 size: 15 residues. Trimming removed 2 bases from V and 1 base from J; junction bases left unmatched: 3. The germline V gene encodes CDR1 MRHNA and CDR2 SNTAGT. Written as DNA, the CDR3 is TGTGCCAGCAGTGACCGTGCGGGAGGCACAGATACGCAGTATTTT. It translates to CASSDRAGGTDTQYF.

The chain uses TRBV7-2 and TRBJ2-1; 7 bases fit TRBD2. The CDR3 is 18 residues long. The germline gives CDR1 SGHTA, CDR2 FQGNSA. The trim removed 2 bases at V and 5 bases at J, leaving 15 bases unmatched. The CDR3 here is CASSLLTTSSEGHNEQFF. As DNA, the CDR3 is TGTGCCAGCAGCTTATTGACGACTAGCTCGGAGGGCCACAATGAGCAGTTCTTC. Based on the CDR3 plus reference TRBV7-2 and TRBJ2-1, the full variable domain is GAGVSQSPSNKVTEKGKDVELRCDPISGHTALYWYRQSLGQGLEFLIYFQGNSAPDKSGLPSDRFSAERTGGSVSTLTIQRTQQEDSAVYLCASSLLTTSSEGHNEQFFGPGTRLTVL.

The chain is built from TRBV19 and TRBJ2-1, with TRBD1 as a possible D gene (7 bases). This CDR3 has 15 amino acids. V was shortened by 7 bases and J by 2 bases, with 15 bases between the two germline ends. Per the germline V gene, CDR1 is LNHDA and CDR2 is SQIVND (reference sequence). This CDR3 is CASNLGGQTYNEQFF. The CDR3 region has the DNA TGTGCCAGTAATTTGGGGGGACAGACCTACAATGAGCAGTTCTTC.

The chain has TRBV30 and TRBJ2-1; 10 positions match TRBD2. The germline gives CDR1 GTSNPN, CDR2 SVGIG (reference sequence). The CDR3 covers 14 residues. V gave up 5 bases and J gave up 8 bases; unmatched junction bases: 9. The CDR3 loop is CAWEHSGRRDEQFF. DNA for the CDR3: TGTGCCTGGGAACATAGCGGGAGGCGGGATGAGCAGTTCTTC.

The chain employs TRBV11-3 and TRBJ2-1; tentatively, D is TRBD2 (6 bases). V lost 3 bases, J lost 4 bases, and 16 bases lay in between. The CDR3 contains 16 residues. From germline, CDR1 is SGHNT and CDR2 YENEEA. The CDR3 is CASSLGGWGTYNEQFF. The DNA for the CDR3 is TGTGCCAGCAGCTTGGGGGGTTGGGGCACGTACAATGAGCAGTTCTTC.

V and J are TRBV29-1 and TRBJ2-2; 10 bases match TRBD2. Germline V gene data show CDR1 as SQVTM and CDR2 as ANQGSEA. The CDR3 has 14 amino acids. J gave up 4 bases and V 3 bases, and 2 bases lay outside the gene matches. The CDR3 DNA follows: TGCAGCGTTGACAGCGGGAGGGTCACCGGGGAGCTGTTTTTT. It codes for CSVDSGRVTGELFF.

CDR3 in amino acids: CSGTTGNTEAFF. CDR3 bases: TGCAGCGGAACGACAGGGAACACTGAAGCTTTCTTT. The chain joins TRBV29-1 to TRBJ1-1; TRBD1 might be the D (6 bases). The CDR3 is made up of 12 amino acids. From germline, CDR1 is SQVTM and CDR2 ANQGSEA. V gave up 7 bases and J gave up 1 base, with 10 bases separating them.

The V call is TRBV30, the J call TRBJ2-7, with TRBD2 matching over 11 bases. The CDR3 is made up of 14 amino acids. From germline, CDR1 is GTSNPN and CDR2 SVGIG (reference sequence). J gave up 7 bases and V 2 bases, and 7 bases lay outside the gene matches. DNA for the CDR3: TGTGCCTGGAGTCAGCTAGCGGGAGGTCGGGAGCAGTACTTC. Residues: CAWSQLAGGREQYF.